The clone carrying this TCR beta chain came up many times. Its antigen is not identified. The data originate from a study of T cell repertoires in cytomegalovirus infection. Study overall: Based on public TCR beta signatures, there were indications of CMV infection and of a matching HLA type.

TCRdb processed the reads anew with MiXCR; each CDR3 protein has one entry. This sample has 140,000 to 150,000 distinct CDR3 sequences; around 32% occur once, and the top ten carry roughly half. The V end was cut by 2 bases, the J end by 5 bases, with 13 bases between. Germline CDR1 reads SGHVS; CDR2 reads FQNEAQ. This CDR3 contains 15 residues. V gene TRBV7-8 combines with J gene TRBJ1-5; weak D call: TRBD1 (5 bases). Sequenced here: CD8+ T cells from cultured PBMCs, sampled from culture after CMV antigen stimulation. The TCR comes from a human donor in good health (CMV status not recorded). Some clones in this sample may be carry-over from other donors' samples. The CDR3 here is CASSLLSRGDQPQHF. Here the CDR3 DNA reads TGTGCCAGCAGCTTACTGAGCCGGGGCGATCAGCCCCAGCATTTT.